This entry concerns a single T cell receptor beta chain. No antigen is known for it. The data are from a study of T cell responses to AZD1222 COVID-19 vaccine. Clones were read by immunoSEQ multiplex PCR, and TCRdb kept only the in-frame ones, dropping some. Among about 150,000 clones listed, 80% to 95% were seen once. Study-wide results and caveats: Reportedly, close to half of spike-specific TCRs are directed against unmutated variant regions. Only a handful of AZD1222 recipients tested seropositive at baseline.

CDR3 length: 19 amino acids. J lost 1 base, V lost 5 bases, and 13 bases had no gene match. Per germline, CDR1 MDHEN and CDR2 SYDVKM. The TCR sequence derives from an adult in good health. The chain uses TRBV28 and TRBJ2-6; TRBD2 matches 8 bases. Sequences were derived from peripheral blood, sampled on day 0 of MenACWY control vaccination. CDR3 bases: TGTGCCAGCAGTGGGGCCCTAGCGGGCCGTTATTCTGGGGCCAACGTCCTGACTTTC. Encoded protein: CASSGALAGRYSGANVLTF.